The clone carrying this TCR beta chain was found a few times. Its antigen is unidentified. The data derive from a study of CD8 T cells in ankylosing spondylitis. Study outcomes and limitations: Disease-linked clones proved CD8+ and comparatively uncommon in peripheral blood. Disease-linked clones reportedly concentrated significantly in matched ankylosing spondylitis synovial fluid. A motif in TCR beta, a set of under ten highly homologous variants, appeared characteristic of ankylosing spondylitis blood.

Germline V lookup: CDR1 SQVTM, CDR2 ANQGSEA. The J segment lost 5 bases and the V segment lost 4 bases, leaving 8 bases of the junction unmatched. This CDR3 has 14 amino acids. Construction of TCR beta libraries was performed using quantitative 5'-RACE with molecular barcodes. TCRdb fed the 5' RACE reads into MiXCR, producing one record per CDR3 protein. Of about 340,000 distinct CDR3 sequences listed, 8% were seen once; the top ten hold about 14%. Sequencing was performed on blood, either unsorted or a sorted T cell fraction (not recorded which). V usage is TRBV29-1 and J usage is TRBJ2-7; 10 bases agree with TRBD1. This clonotype was obtained from a male donor with ankylosing spondylitis. CDR3 coding DNA: TGCAGCGTTGCTATCCCGGGACAGGGGAACGAGCAGTACTTC. Amino acids: CSVAIPGQGNEQYF.